The rows below give T cell receptor beta chains drawn from one sample of a study of T cell responses to AZD1222 COVID-19 vaccine. Measured with immunoSEQ multiplex PCR; TCRdb has only the in-frame clones, and not every one. The sample carries 180,000 or so clones, 85% to 95% recorded once. The specimen was peripheral blood, collected 28 days after the second dose of the MenACWY control vaccine. The receptors come from an adult who received the MenACWY meningococcal vaccine as a control. Both conserved end residues are trimmed from each CDR3. A clone size is listed for some rows: how often the clone was seen (once, few, many), or a class if it is expanded.

>TRBV5-5|.|TRBJ1-2
ASSLGQMRGYGYT
>TRBV5-4|.|TRBJ2-3
ASSTGTGTTTDTQY
>TRBV7-2|.|TRBJ2-5
ASSLGGLAGGRETQY
>TRBV2|.|TRBJ1-1
ASRGDRGALEAF
>TRBV30|.|TRBJ1-1
AWGGQLNTEAF
>TRBV4-2|few|TRBJ2-1
ASSQGLATYNEQF
>TRBV7-2|.|TRBJ1-6
ASNSQINNSPLH
>TRBV19|.|TRBJ1-1
ASSDKGTGDTEAF
>TRBV6-2/TRBV6-3|.|TRBJ1-2
ASSYFSGNRYGYT
>TRBV2|.|TRBJ1-6
ASSTGQGSLALH
>TRBV4-1|.|TRBJ2-1
ASSRDRRSSYNEQF
>TRBV19|.|TRBJ2-7
ASSMRTSGGDYEQY
>TRBV18|.|TRBJ1-5
ASSPRPGGSNQPQH
>TRBV7-2|once|TRBJ2-1
ASSASGNEQF
>TRBV16|few|TRBJ1-2
ASGNLGAVQTNYGYT
>TRBV20-1|.|TRBJ2-7
SAGQGFEQY
>TRBV13|.|TRBJ1-1
ASSRSGPLNTEAF
>TRBV4-2|.|TRBJ2-3
ASSQGRSTDTQY
>TRBV4-1|.|TRBJ2-5
ASSQDPQGGETQY
>TRBV13|.|TRBJ1-1
ASSLVTSAKGTEAF
>TRBV7-8|.|TRBJ1-1
ASSQGPSTEAF
>TRBV9|.|TRBJ1-5
ASSVTGDNQPQH
>TRBV6-5|.|TRBJ2-2
ASRDRGTGELF
>TRBV18|.|TRBJ2-6
ASSPTQAGANVLT
>TRBV11-2|.|TRBJ1-6
ASSLDAGGYNSPLH
>TRBV9|once|TRBJ1-4
ASSVRGGENEKLF
>TRBV7-9|.|TRBJ2-3
ASSLGASGGADTQY
>TRBV4-2|once|TRBJ1-4
ASSQDQGSNEKLF
>TRBV2|.|TRBJ1-6
ASSGQGNNSPLH
>TRBV3-1/TRBV3-2|.|TRBJ1-4
ASSLRGTANEKLF
>TRBV23-1|.|TRBJ1-5
ASSHGTGGNQPQH
>TRBV6-5|.|TRBJ2-3
ASSIDRLGTDTQY
>TRBV5-4|.|TRBJ2-5
ASSLYLAGQETQY
>TRBV30|.|TRBJ1-2
AWSRGNYGYT
>TRBV4-1|.|TRBJ2-7
ASSQIPGQHSYEQY
>TRBV18|.|TRBJ1-1
ASSPWGATTEAF
>TRBV5-1|once|TRBJ1-2
ASSETAHYGYT
>TRBV6-5|.|TRBJ2-1
ASRGQVSYNEQF
>TRBV10-2|.|TRBJ1-5
ASRSSRVGNQPQH